Given below is one TCR beta chain in context. No antigen is known for it. Selected pancreatic ductal adenocarcinoma patients had undergone surgery without neoadjuvant therapy. This specimen comes from a study of T cells in pancreatic ductal adenocarcinoma. This CDR3 comprises 14 residues. Trimming pared 7 bases from V and 9 bases from J, leaving 16 bases between. Germline V gene data show CDR1 as SNHLY and CDR2 as FYNNEI. General study findings and limits: Blood had more productive templates and 6 to 9-fold more unique clonotypes than tumor.

Here immunoSEQ multiplex PCR was the method, and the copy in TCRdb shows in-frame clones only, minus some. There are several thousand clones in the sample; 70% to 90% occur only once, and 5.9% lies in the top ten. Material: pancreatic tumor tissue. This receptor was identified in a human donor with pancreatic ductal adenocarcinoma. The chain carries TRBV2 and TRBJ1-6; possible D gene TRBD1, 6 bases. CDR3 nucleotide sequence: TGTGCCAGCAAGGGGGGGACACCGCCTTCACCCCTCCACTTT. Amino acid sequence: CASKGGTPPSPLHF. Full variable domain (missing parts from reference TRBV2 and TRBJ1-6): EPEVTQTPSHQVTQMGQEVILRCVPISNHLYFYWYRQILGQKVEFLVSFYNNEISEKSEIFDDQFSVERPDGSNFTLKIRSTKLEDSAMYFCASKGGTPPSPLHFGNGTRLTVT.